This TCR beta chain was recorded in a study of cytomegalovirus exposure and HLA in healthy donors. General study points: An analysis that was carried out later associated approximately 15,000 TCR beta sequences with HLA alleles at 0.05 false discovery rate.

This CDR3 is built from 15 residues. Germline values: CDR1 SNHLY, CDR2 FYNNEI. V dropped 5 bases and J dropped 7; count of bases not matched to a gene: 8. Notes on this clone: Antigen: not known.

PCR primers comprised 60 Vbeta and 13 Jbeta primers. Clones were sequenced by immunoSEQ multiplex PCR, and TCRdb holds only the in-frame ones, with some missing. The sample contains 200,000 to 250,000 clones, over 65% of which appear only once. The chain has TRBV2 and TRBJ1-4; 9 bases are shared with TRBD1. Sequences were obtained from PBMCs. This clonotype was sampled from a woman aged 60-75 years in good health and CMV-seropositive. The DNA of the CDR3 is TGTGCCAGCAGTTCTTTGACAGGGGGGTCTGAAAAACTGTTTTTT. Encoded protein: CASSSLTGGSEKLFF. The whole variable domain, filled in from reference TRBV2 and TRBJ1-4, reads EPEVTQTPSHQVTQMGQEVILRCVPISNHLYFYWYRQILGQKVEFLVSFYNNEISEKSEIFDDQFSVERPDGSNFTLKIRSTKLEDSAMYFCASSSLTGGSEKLFFGSGTQLSVL.